The clone carrying this TCR beta chain was detected only a few times. Its antigen is as yet unknown. These data belong to a study of CD8+CD57+ T cells in acquired aplastic anemia. Study-wide background: Recorded DNA amounts for sorted CD4+ and CD8+ cells had an average of 3.2 ug.

Whole-study results and caveats: A significant difference in CD8+ Simpson's diversity between patients and controls was not found.

Germline lookup yields CDR1 MNHNS and CDR2 SASEGT. This CDR3 contains 15 residues. Trimming removed 1 base from V and 5 bases from J, with 11 bases in between. Genomic DNA was employed as the template in profiling TCR beta VDJ and CDR3. TCRdb recomputed calls from the reads with MiXCR, one row per CDR3 protein. The profile shows approximately 470,000 distinct CDR3 sequences, about a third of them singletons. Sequencing was done on patients that had shown CD8+CD57+ cell expansion by flow cytometry. Every patient was diagnosed with severe acquired aplastic anemia. Blood sampling was performed on the patients, and none of them had received therapy by then.

This chain links TRBV6-1 with TRBJ1-4; weak D call: TRBD1 (5 bases). The clonotype originates from a human donor with aplastic anemia. Input material: sorted CD4+, CD8+, or CD8+CD57+ T cells (not recorded which) from PBMCs. The CDR3 spells CASSEDRGRNEKLFF. Written as DNA, the CDR3 is TGTGCCAGCAGTGAAGATCGGGGGAGGAATGAAAAACTGTTTTTT.